The 4 T cell receptor beta chains presented below share a single source sample, sequenced in a study of cytomegalovirus exposure and HLA in healthy donors. The protocol was immunoSEQ multiplex PCR, while the TCRdb copy is restricted to in-frame clones and leaves out a portion. In the table there are 250,000 to 400,000 clones, approximately 90% of which are singletons. The specimen was PBMCs. Receptors were obtained from a woman in her thirties in good health and CMV-seropositive.

The chain joins TRBV5-4 to TRBJ2-3; the D gene could be TRBD1 or TRBD2 (6 bases each). Trimming left V 1 base short and J 1 base short, with 13 bases between. Germline loops: CDR1 SGHNT, CDR2 YYREEE (reference sequence). The length of the CDR3 is 16 residues. The CDR3 protein is CASSLMGGSGTDTQYF. The CDR3 nucleotides are TGTGCCAGCAGCTTGATGGGGGGCTCTGGCACAGATACGCAGTATTTT.

V is TRBV30 and J is TRBJ2-5, with 9 bases that match TRBD1. V lost 5 bases and J lost 5; bases outside the gene matches: 6. The CDR3 consists of 13 residues. Germline V gene lookup returns CDR1 GTSNPN and CDR2 SVGIG (reference sequence). Here the CDR3 DNA reads TGTGCCTGGGGAACAGGGGGCTGGGAGACCCAGTACTTC. It codes for CAWGTGGWETQYF.

The V gene is TRBV6-1, the J gene TRBJ1-2; the D is unclear. V was cut by 3 bases and J by 4 bases, with 6 bases left in between. CDR1 and CDR2 from the germline V gene are MNHNS and SASEGT. The CDR3 spans 12 residues. The CDR3 nucleotides read TGTGCCAGCAGTGACACCCTCTATGGCTACACCTTC. This translates into CASSDTLYGYTF.

This chain links TRBV6-1 with TRBJ2-7, with D perhaps matching TRBD1 or TRBD2 (7 bases each). The germline CDR1 and CDR2 sequences are MNHNS and SASEGT. Trimming removed 0 bases at V and 4 bases at J, with 13 bases between. This CDR3 spans 15 amino acids. This CDR3 is CASSEAQGRGYEQYF. As DNA, the CDR3 is TGTGCCAGCAGTGAAGCACAGGGGCGGGGGTACGAGCAGTACTTC.